This T cell receptor beta chain was observed in a study of blood T cell repertoires in COVID-19. Study-wide background: In each case, the material was cDNA or gDNA derived from T cells, B-cell-depleted T cells, or PBMCs.

The germline V gene has CDR1 SGHTA and CDR2 FQGTGA. The CDR3 spans 13 residues. Trimming cost V 4 bases and J 9 bases, with 10 bases left between them. Cohort 3 recovery required two negative PCRs, clearance, or symptom resolution. This clone appeared a single time. Source study methods: Estimates of nucleated cell counts were drawn from the amplification of reference gene primers. Profiling relied on immunoSEQ multiplex PCR, and the TCRdb table lists in-frame clones only, not all of them. V, J and clone size are taken as reported in that table, and D and trimming were inferred from the DNA itself. Of 250,000 or so clones listed, about 80% are singletons.

The sequence was collected from a man in his forties or fifties who had recovered from COVID-19. This rearrangement joins TRBV7-3 to TRBJ1-6; weak D call: TRBD1 (5 bases). The sample consisted of PBMCs or T cells enriched from blood (not recorded which). CDR3 coding DNA: TGTGCCAGCAGCTCCGGGAGGGGTTCACCCCTCCACTTT. It encodes CASSSGRGSPLHF.